The 30 T cell receptor beta chains reported below all come from one sample, sequenced in a study of cytomegalovirus exposure and HLA in healthy donors. PCR used 60 Vbeta primers and 13 Jbeta primers. The table came from immunoSEQ multiplex PCR; TCRdb's copy has only in-frame clones and leaves some out. The sample consists of around 130,000 clones, 77% of them appearing once. Sequencing input: PBMCs. Receptors were obtained from a young man in good health and CMV-seropositive.

The rearrangement links TRBV19 to TRBJ1-4; 8 bases map to TRBD1. The CDR3 is 13 residues long. CDR1 is LNHDA and CDR2 is SQIVND in the germline V gene (reference sequence). The junction had 4 bases not matched to a gene; V was cut back by 6 bases and J by 7 bases. The CDR3 DNA sequence: TGTGCCAGTAGCAGGGGGCTCGGTGAAAAACTGTTTTTT. It yields the protein CASSRGLGEKLFF.

V is TRBV5-6 and J is TRBJ2-3; 13 bases are a match to TRBD2. This CDR3 has 18 residues. The V gene end was trimmed by 5 bases and the J gene end by 1 base; junction bases not matched to a gene: 10. CDR1 is SGHDT, CDR2 YYEEEE, per germline. The CDR3 DNA reads as TGTGCCAGCAGTTCTGGACTAGCGGGGGCGAAGGGCACAGATACGCAGTATTTT. Translation: CASSSGLAGAKGTDTQYF.

V gene TRBV9 combines with J gene TRBJ2-7, with D tentatively TRBD2 (7 bases). V dropped 5 bases and J dropped 6 bases, with 18 bases sitting between them. Germline CDR1 reads SGDLS; CDR2 reads YYNGEE. The CDR3 consists of 14 residues. CDR3 DNA: TGTGCCAGCAGTCTGGGGGCGGGAGCTGGCGAGCAGTACTTC. The encoded protein is CASSLGAGAGEQYF.

The V call is TRBV18, the J call TRBJ1-5; 7 bases map to TRBD1. The trim removed 6 bases at V and 3 bases at J, leaving 5 bases unmatched. The CDR3 is made up of 14 amino acids. Germline CDR1 reads KGHSH; CDR2 reads LQKENI. The CDR3 here is CASSHRGNNQPQHF. DNA of the CDR3: TGTGCCAGCTCTCACAGGGGCAACAATCAGCCCCAGCATTTT.

This chain joins TRBV7-6 and TRBJ2-7; weak D call: TRBD1 (6 bases). V was clipped by 5 bases and J by 2 bases, with 16 bases between them. Germline V gene sequence: CDR1 SGHVS, CDR2 FNYEAQ. This CDR3 is built from 15 residues. CDR3 nucleotide sequence: TGTGCCAGCAGCATTTCGACAGGCGGCGCCTACGAGCAGTACTTC. Amino acid sequence: CASSISTGGAYEQYF.

The rearrangement links TRBV19 to TRBJ1-5, with TRBD1 matching 7 bases. With 5 bases clipped from V and 6 bases from J, the junction kept 10 bases outside the gene matches. The CDR3 is 15 residues long. Germline V gene lookup returns CDR1 LNHDA and CDR2 SQIVND (reference sequence). The CDR3 DNA reads as TGTGCCAGTAGTCCTCGACAGGGAGAGGTTCAGCCCCAGCATTTT. Translation gives CASSPRQGEVQPQHF.

This chain connects TRBV7-9 to TRBJ1-3; TRBD1 is a possible D gene (6 bases). The germline V gene has CDR1 SEHNR and CDR2 FQNEAQ (reference sequence). The V and J ends lost 1 base and 4 bases respectively, with 17 bases between them. This CDR3 has 17 amino acids. In nucleotides, the CDR3 is TGTGCCAGCAGCTTAGGGGGGGGGCCCGGCCGAGGAAACACCATATATTTT. Residues: CASSLGGGPGRGNTIYF.

The chain links TRBV5-5 to TRBJ1-1, with 8 bases lining up with TRBD1. The CDR3 totals 15 residues. CDR1 SGHKS and CDR2 YYEKEE come from the germline V gene (reference sequence). The ends lost 0 bases at V and 6 bases at J; junction bases unmatched: 7. CDR3 sequence reads: CASSLVVQGAAEAFF. The CDR3, as DNA: TGTGCCAGCAGCTTGGTGGTTCAGGGGGCGGCTGAAGCTTTCTTT.

V is TRBV5-1 and J is TRBJ1-1; 7 bases line up with TRBD1. This CDR3 contains 17 residues. With 4 bases clipped from V and 5 bases from J, the junction kept 17 bases outside the gene matches. Germline lookup yields CDR1 SGHRS and CDR2 YFSETQ. CDR3 protein: CASSQPGKGALMTEAFF. The CDR3 DNA sequence: TGCGCCAGCAGCCAACCCGGGAAGGGGGCGCTTATGACTGAAGCTTTCTTT.

The J gene is TRBJ1-2, the V gene TRBV6-5; perhaps TRBD1 as D (5 bases). Per germline, CDR1 MNHEY and CDR2 SVGAGI. Between the trimmed V and J ends, which lost 5 bases and 9 bases, there was a span of 10 bases. The CDR3 loop spans 11 amino acids. The CDR3 protein is CASSTNRRYTF. The DNA for the CDR3 is TGTGCCAGCAGTACTAACAGGCGCTACACCTTC.

The CDR3 DNA sequence: TGTGCCATCAGTGAGGCAGGAGAGACCCAGTACTTC. Translating it yields CAISEAGETQYF. The gene calls are TRBV10-3 and TRBJ2-5; D gene uncertain. Germline V gene lookup returns CDR1 ENHRY and CDR2 SYGVKD. The V end lost 2 bases, the J end lost 4 bases, and 5 bases lay between the germline ends. This CDR3 spans 12 amino acids.

The chain is built from TRBV5-1 and TRBJ2-1; D is possibly TRBD2 (7 bases). Deletions cut 5 bases from V and 0 bases from J, with 15 bases between. Germline CDR1 SGHRS, CDR2 YFSETQ. The CDR3 length is 16 residues. CDR3 nucleotides: TGCGCCAGCAGGGGGGGGGCGACCAGCTCCTACAATGAGCAGTTCTTC. Protein: CASRGGATSSYNEQFF. Combining the CDR3 with reference TRBV5-1 and TRBJ2-1 gives the whole variable domain KAGVTQTPRYLIKTRGQQVTLSCSPISGHRSVSWYQQTPGQGLQFLFEYFSETQRNKGNFPGRFSGRQFSNSRSEMNVSTLELGDSALYLCASRGGATSSYNEQFFGPGTRLTVL.

This clone was recorded once. The chain recombines TRBV5-1 with TRBJ1-1; D is unclear. The CDR3 has 13 amino acids. Germline CDR1 reads SGHRS; CDR2 reads YFSETQ. V was trimmed by 0 bases and J by 4 bases, leaving 7 bases between them. CDR3 nucleotide sequence: TGCGCCAGCAGCTTGGCGGCGGGCACTGAAGCTTTCTTT. Its protein product is CASSLAAGTEAFF.

The rearrangement uses TRBV27 and TRBJ2-7, with 11 bases lining up with TRBD1. The V segment lost 0 bases and the J segment 10 bases; nucleotides outside the gene matches: 5. Germline V gene sequence: CDR1 MNHEY, CDR2 SMNVEV (reference sequence). CDR3 length equals 14 residues. CDR3 coding DNA: TGTGCCAGCAGTTTATCGCCGGACAGGGGGCTTCAGTACTTC. This gives the protein CASSLSPDRGLQYF.

The rearrangement uses TRBV5-1 and TRBJ2-7, with a tentative D call TRBD1 (5 bases). CDR3 length: 15 amino acids. With 0 bases removed from V and 7 bases from J, the gap between germline ends came to 17 bases. The V gene's germline CDR1 is SGHRS and CDR2 YFSETQ. The CDR3 loop reads CASSLDSSRVWEQYF. The CDR3 DNA is TGCGCCAGCAGCTTGGATTCGTCCAGGGTGTGGGAGCAGTACTTC.

The chain couples TRBV30 to TRBJ1-1; D is unresolved. Trimming stripped 5 bases from V and 0 bases from J, with 7 bases between. The CDR3 totals 12 residues. Germline V lookup: CDR1 GTSNPN, CDR2 SVGIG (reference sequence). The chain's CDR3 is CAWGFMNTEAFF. The CDR3, as DNA: TGTGCCTGGGGCTTTATGAACACTGAAGCTTTCTTT.

V usage is TRBV2 and J usage is TRBJ2-7; 9 bases are a match to TRBD2. Germline CDR1 and CDR2: SNHLY and FYNNEI. There are 14 residues in the CDR3. Unmatched junction bases numbered 4, after V lost 3 bases and J lost 4 bases. CDR3 sequence (DNA): TGTGCCAGCAGTGACCTAGCGGGGCAATACGAGCAGTACTTC. Its translation: CASSDLAGQYEQYF.

The J gene is TRBJ2-7, the V gene TRBV7-4; 8 bases are shared with TRBD1. From germline, CDR1 is SGHVT and CDR2 SQSDAQ. The length of the CDR3 is 15 residues. Unmatched junction bases numbered 8, after V lost 4 bases and J lost 3 bases. CDR3 region: CASSSRGREHYEQYF. CDR3 coding DNA: TGTGCCAGCAGCTCCAGGGGGCGAGAACACTACGAGCAGTACTTC.

The chain joins TRBV4-2 to TRBJ2-7, with D possibly matching TRBD1 (5 bases). Germline V gene lookup returns CDR1 LGHNA and CDR2 YNFKEQ. The V end lost 0 bases, the J end lost 3 bases, and 6 bases lay between the germline ends. The CDR3 spans 13 residues. CDR3 sequence reads: CASSQDRDYEQYF. The CDR3 DNA reads TGTGCCAGCAGCCAAGACAGGGACTACGAGCAGTACTTC.

The chain links TRBV19 to TRBJ1-2; D unresolved. This CDR3 contains 14 residues. V was shortened by 5 bases and J by 8 bases, with 18 bases between the two germline ends. CDR1 and CDR2 from the germline V gene are LNHDA and SQIVND (reference sequence). The CDR3 DNA follows: TGTGCCAGTAGTCCGAGGACGGGAGTCAAAGGCTACACCTTC. It specifies CASSPRTGVKGYTF.

The V call is TRBV27, the J call TRBJ2-3, with D tentatively TRBD2 (7 bases). The germline V and J ends were trimmed by 6 bases and 4 bases, with 14 bases remaining between them. The germline CDR1 and CDR2 sequences are MNHEY and SMNVEV (reference sequence). The CDR3 is made up of 14 amino acids. CDR3: CASRTPGGPDTQYF. The CDR3 DNA is TGTGCCAGCAGAACCCCGGGGGGCCCAGATACGCAGTATTTT.

V gene TRBV18 combines with J gene TRBJ1-5, with 9 bases identical to TRBD1. The trim removed 6 bases at V and 4 bases at J, leaving 4 bases unmatched. Germline V gene sequence: CDR1 KGHSH, CDR2 LQKENI. CDR3 size: 14 residues. CDR3 in amino acids: CASSPGTGNQPQHF. Written as DNA, the CDR3 is TGTGCCAGCTCGCCCGGGACAGGGAATCAGCCCCAGCATTTT.

This clone was recorded a few times. The chain links TRBV6-5 to TRBJ1-3, with D hard to call. The germline V gene has CDR1 MNHEY and CDR2 SVGAGI. Trimming left V 3 bases short and J 0 bases short, with 6 bases between. CDR3 length: 14 amino acids. The CDR3: CASSYSSSGNTIYF. The CDR3 DNA reads TGTGCCAGCAGTTATTCTAGCTCTGGAAACACCATATATTTT.

The genes are TRBV6-6 and TRBJ2-3; 11 nucleotides match TRBD1. The CDR3 runs to 15 residues. Germline V gives CDR1 MNHNY, CDR2 SVGAGI (reference sequence). J gave up 5 bases and V 5 bases, and 6 bases lay outside the gene matches. The CDR3 sequence is CASSSPDRGLDTQYF. DNA of the CDR3: TGTGCCAGCAGTAGCCCGGACAGGGGGCTAGATACGCAGTATTTT.

In this sample, this clone turned up once. CDR3: CASSISGNTGELFF. CDR3 coding DNA: TGTGCCAGTAGTATTTCCGGGAATACCGGGGAGCTGTTTTTT. The rearrangement joins TRBV19 to TRBJ2-2, with D possibly matching TRBD2 (5 bases). V was shortened by 3 bases and J by 5 bases, with 10 bases between the two germline ends. CDR1 LNHDA and CDR2 SQIVND come from the germline V gene (reference sequence). The CDR3 contains 14 residues.

V gene TRBV6-5 combines with J gene TRBJ1-5; 9 positions match TRBD1. J lost 1 base, V lost 5 bases, and 3 bases had no gene match. The germline V gene has CDR1 MNHEY and CDR2 SVGAGI. The CDR3 length is 15 residues. In nucleotides, the CDR3 is TGTGCCAGCAGTGCTACAGGGGGCAGCAATCAGCCCCAGCATTTT. It yields the protein CASSATGGSNQPQHF.

V and J are TRBV4-2 and TRBJ2-1; 9 bases match TRBD2. Germline V CDR1 and CDR2: LGHNA, YNFKEQ. V gave up 2 bases and J gave up 8 bases; unmatched junction bases: 13. The CDR3 runs to 17 residues. CDR3 nucleotide sequence: TGTGCCAGCAGCCAACAAGGACCGGGACTAGCTTCCGATGAGCAGTTCTTC. This sequence encodes CASSQQGPGLASDEQFF.

This clone has a single count. J is TRBJ2-5 and V is TRBV5-1; 7 bases align to TRBD1. The CDR3 length is 15 residues. J was trimmed by 3 bases and V by 3 bases; bases with no gene match: 8. The V gene's germline CDR1 is SGHRS and CDR2 YFSETQ. The CDR3 sequence: CASSSRQGVEETQYF. The CDR3 DNA is TGCGCCAGCAGCTCCCGACAGGGAGTTGAAGAGACCCAGTACTTC.

The chain carries TRBV5-1 and TRBJ2-3, with TRBD1 matching over 11 bases. V shed 4 bases, J shed 4 bases, and the junction held 8 bases outside the gene matches. The CDR3 is made up of 16 amino acids. Germline CDR1 reads SGHRS; CDR2 reads YFSETQ. The CDR3 loop is CASSRSPGQGADTQYF. The CDR3 nucleotides read TGCGCCAGCAGCCGATCTCCGGGACAGGGGGCAGATACGCAGTATTTT. Complete variable domain (other parts from reference TRBV5-1 and TRBJ2-3): KAGVTQTPRYLIKTRGQQVTLSCSPISGHRSVSWYQQTPGQGLQFLFEYFSETQRNKGNFPGRFSGRQFSNSRSEMNVSTLELGDSALYLCASSRSPGQGADTQYFGPGTRLTVL.

The chain carries TRBV6-5 and TRBJ1-2; TRBD1 is a possible D gene (6 bases). The CDR3 has 14 amino acids. V dropped 6 bases and J dropped 7 bases, with 18 bases sitting between them. Per germline, CDR1 MNHEY and CDR2 SVGAGI. CDR3 amino acids: CASRPPWGRGGYTF. CDR3 nucleotide sequence: TGTGCCAGCAGGCCCCCATGGGGGCGAGGTGGCTACACCTTC.